This T cell receptor (beta chain) was obtained from a study of OX40 agonist ivuxolimab in advanced cancers. Study summary: Hepatocellular carcinoma, melanoma, renal cell or head and neck cancer occurred in dose-escalation patients.

Only in-frame clones appear in the TCRdb table, and some are missing; sequencing was by immunoSEQ multiplex PCR. The sample holds some 150,000 clones, about 92% seen once. Per germline, CDR1 MNHNY and CDR2 SVGAGI (reference sequence). The CDR3 extends over 13 amino acids. The V and J ends lost 0 bases and 7 bases respectively, with 10 bases between them. The V gene is TRBV6-6, the J gene TRBJ2-7; D is unresolved. The origin of this receptor is an adult with an advanced solid tumor such as melanoma, head and neck, liver or kidney cancer. Sample: CD4+ or CD8+ T cells sorted from blood, taken in a trial of the OX40 agonist ivuxolimab. In DNA form, the CDR3 reads TGTGCCAGCAGTTACTCGATTTCTGGTGAGCAGTACTTC. Its translation is CASSYSISGEQYF.